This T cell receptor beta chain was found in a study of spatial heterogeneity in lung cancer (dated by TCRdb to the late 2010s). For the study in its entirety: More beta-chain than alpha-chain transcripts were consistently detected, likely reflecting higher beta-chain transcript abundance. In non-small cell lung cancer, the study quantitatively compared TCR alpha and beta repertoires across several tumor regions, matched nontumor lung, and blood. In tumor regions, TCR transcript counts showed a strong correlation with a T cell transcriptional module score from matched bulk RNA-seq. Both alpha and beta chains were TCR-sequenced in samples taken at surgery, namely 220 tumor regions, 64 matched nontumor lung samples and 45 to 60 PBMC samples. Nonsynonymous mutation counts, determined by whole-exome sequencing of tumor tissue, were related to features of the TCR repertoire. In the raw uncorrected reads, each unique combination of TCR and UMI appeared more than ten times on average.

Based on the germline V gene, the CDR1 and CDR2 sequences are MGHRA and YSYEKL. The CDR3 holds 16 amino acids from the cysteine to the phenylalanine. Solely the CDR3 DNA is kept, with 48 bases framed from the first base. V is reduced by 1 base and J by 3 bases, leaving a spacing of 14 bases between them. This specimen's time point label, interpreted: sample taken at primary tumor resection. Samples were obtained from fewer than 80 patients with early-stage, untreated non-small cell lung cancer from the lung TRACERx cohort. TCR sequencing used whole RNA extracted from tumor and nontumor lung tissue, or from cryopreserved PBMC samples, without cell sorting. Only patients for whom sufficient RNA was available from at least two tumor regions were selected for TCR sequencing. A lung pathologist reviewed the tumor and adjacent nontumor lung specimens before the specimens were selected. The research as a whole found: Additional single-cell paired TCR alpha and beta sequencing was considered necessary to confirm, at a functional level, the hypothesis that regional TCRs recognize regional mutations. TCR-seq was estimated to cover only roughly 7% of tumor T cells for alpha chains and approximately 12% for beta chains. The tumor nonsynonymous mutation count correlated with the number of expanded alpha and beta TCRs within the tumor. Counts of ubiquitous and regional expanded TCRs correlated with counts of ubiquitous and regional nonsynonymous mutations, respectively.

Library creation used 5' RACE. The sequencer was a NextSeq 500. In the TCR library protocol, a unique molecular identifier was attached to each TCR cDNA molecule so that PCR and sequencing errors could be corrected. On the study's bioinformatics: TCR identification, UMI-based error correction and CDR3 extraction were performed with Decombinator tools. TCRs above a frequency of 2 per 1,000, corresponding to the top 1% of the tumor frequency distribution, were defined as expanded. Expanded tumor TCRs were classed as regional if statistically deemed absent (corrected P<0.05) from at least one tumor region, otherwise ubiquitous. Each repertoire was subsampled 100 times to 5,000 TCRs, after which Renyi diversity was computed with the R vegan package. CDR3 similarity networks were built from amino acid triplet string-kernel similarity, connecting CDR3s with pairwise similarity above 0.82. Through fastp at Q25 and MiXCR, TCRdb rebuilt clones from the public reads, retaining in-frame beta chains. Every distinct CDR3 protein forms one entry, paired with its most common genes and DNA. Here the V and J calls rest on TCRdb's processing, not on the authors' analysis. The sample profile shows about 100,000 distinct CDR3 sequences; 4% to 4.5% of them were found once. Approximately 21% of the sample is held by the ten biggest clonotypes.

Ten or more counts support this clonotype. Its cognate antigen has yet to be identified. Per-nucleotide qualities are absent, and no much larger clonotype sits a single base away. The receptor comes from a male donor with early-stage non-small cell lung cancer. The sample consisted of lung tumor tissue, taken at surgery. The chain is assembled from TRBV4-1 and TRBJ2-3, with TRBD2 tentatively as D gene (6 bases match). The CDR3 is CASSQVNGGKTDTQYF. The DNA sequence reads TGCGCCAGCAGCCAAGTAAACGGCGGGAAAACAGATACGCAGTATTTT.